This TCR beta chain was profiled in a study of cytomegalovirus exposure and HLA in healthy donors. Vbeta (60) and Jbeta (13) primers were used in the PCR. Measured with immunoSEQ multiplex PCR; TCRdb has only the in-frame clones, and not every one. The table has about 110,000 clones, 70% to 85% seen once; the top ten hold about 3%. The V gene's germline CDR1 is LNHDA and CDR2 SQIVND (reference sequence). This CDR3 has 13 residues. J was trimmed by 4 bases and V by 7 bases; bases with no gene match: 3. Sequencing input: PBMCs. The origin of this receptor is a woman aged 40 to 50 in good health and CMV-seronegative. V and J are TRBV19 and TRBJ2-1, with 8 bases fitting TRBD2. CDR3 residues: CASNQRGYNEQFF. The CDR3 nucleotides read TGTGCCAGTAATCAGCGGGGGTACAATGAGCAGTTCTTC.